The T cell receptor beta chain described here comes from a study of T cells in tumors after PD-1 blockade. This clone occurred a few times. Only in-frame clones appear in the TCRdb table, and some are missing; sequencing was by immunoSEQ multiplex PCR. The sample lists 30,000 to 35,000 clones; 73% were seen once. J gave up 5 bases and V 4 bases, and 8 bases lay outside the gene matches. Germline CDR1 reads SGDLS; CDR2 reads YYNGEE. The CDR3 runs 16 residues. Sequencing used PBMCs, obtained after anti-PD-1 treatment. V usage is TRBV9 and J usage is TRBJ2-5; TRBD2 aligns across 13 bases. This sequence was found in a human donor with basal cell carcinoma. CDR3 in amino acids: CASSPWTSGSDETQYF. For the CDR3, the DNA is TGTGCCAGCAGCCCCTGGACTAGCGGGAGCGACGAGACCCAGTACTTC.